The 12 T cell receptor beta chains reported below all come from one sample, sequenced in a study of blood T cell repertoires in COVID-19. Libraries were prepared by immunoSEQ multiplex PCR; TCRdb keeps only in-frame clonotypes and omits some of them. The sample records tens of thousands of clones, 85% to 90% being singletons. Sequencing used peripheral blood. The source of these receptors is a man aged 50 to 59 with acute or convalescent COVID-19.

V is TRBV15 and J is TRBJ1-6; weak D call: TRBD1 (5 bases). V was cut by 0 bases and J by 5 bases, with 8 bases left in between. CDR3 length: 15 residues. The V gene's germline CDR1 is LNHNV and CDR2 YYDKDF (reference sequence). The CDR3 bases are TGTGCCACCAGCAGAGAGGACATTGATAATTCACCCCTCCACTTT. It specifies CATSREDIDNSPLHF.

The rearrangement uses TRBV18 and TRBJ1-2, with 10 bases aligning to TRBD1. CDR3 length: 16 amino acids. Trimming cost V 6 bases and J 5 bases; bases outside gene matches: 12. The V gene's germline CDR1 is KGHSH and CDR2 LQKENI. The CDR3 DNA reads TGTGCCAGCTCTCTTAGACAGGGGGCGGAGCAGTATGGCTACACCTTC. Translating gives CASSLRQGAEQYGYTF.

The chain joins TRBV28 to TRBJ2-2; 8 nucleotides line up with TRBD2. The CDR3 runs to 17 residues. The J segment lost 4 bases and the V segment lost 6 bases, leaving 13 bases of the junction unmatched. Germline CDR1 reads MDHEN; CDR2 reads SYDVKM. The CDR3 DNA reads TGTGCCAGCAGCCGAGTCAGCGGGAGCGCTCGCACCGGGGAGCTGTTTTTT. Residues: CASSRVSGSARTGELFF.

The chain recombines TRBV2 with TRBJ1-1; no definite D call. Germline loops: CDR1 SNHLY, CDR2 FYNNEI. Trimming pared 3 bases from V and 2 bases from J, leaving 7 bases between. CDR3 length: 13 residues. Here the CDR3 DNA reads TGTGCCAGCAGTGATCAAGCAAACACTGAAGCTTTCTTT. It yields the protein CASSDQANTEAFF.

In its sample, this clone was seen a few times. The rearrangement joins TRBV14 to TRBJ2-2, with D possibly matching TRBD2 (6 bases). The CDR3 covers 11 residues. With 5 bases removed from V and 10 bases from J, the gap between germline ends came to 8 bases. Germline assignment: CDR1 SGHDN and CDR2 FVKESK. The CDR3 loop reads CASSVAEELFF. Written as DNA, the CDR3 is TGTGCCAGCAGCGTAGCGGAGGAGCTGTTTTTT.

The genes are TRBV7-9 and TRBJ1-2; possibly TRBD1 for D (6 bases). V lost 3 bases, J lost 4 bases, and 9 bases lay in between. There are 13 residues in the CDR3. Per germline, CDR1 SEHNR and CDR2 FQNEAQ (reference sequence). Here the CDR3 reads CASSFRTAYGYTF. The CDR3 DNA sequence: TGTGCCAGCAGCTTCCGGACAGCCTATGGCTACACCTTC.

The genes are TRBV28 and TRBJ1-3; D not certain. This CDR3 is 12 amino acids long. Germline V gene lookup returns CDR1 MDHEN and CDR2 SYDVKM. With 5 bases removed from V and 2 bases from J, the gap between germline ends came to 4 bases. The CDR3 is CASSTPGNTIYF. CDR3 DNA sequence: TGTGCCAGCAGTACACCTGGAAACACCATATATTTT.

This rearrangement joins TRBV5-6 to TRBJ2-5, with D possibly being TRBD1 (5 bases). The CDR3 loop spans 14 amino acids. Trimming took 4 bases from V and 0 from J, leaving 10 bases between them. Germline loops: CDR1 SGHDT, CDR2 YYEEEE. CDR3 nucleotides: TGTGCCAGCAGCACACAGGTAAACCAAGAGACCCAGTACTTC. This translates into CASSTQVNQETQYF.

V is TRBV12-5 and J is TRBJ1-2; D gene unclear. Trimming stripped 5 bases from V and 5 bases from J, with 21 bases between. This CDR3 comprises 16 residues. Germline CDR1 LGHNT, CDR2 FRNRAP. The CDR3 here is CASGPPGGLDWYGYTF. DNA for the CDR3: TGTGCTAGTGGTCCCCCAGGAGGGCTGGATTGGTATGGCTACACCTTC.

The chain links TRBV6-5 to TRBJ1-4, with D unresolved. The CDR3 extends over 11 amino acids. The germline V and J ends were trimmed by 6 bases and 7 bases, with 6 bases remaining between them. CDR1 is MNHEY, CDR2 SVGAGI, per germline. The CDR3 loop is CASRAGEKLFF. For the CDR3, the DNA is TGTGCCAGCAGGGCGGGTGAAAAACTGTTTTTT.

This clone was observed a single time. The chain's CDR3 is CASSLNLAGDRTDTQYF. CDR3 nucleotides: TGTGCCAGCAGCTTGAACCTAGCGGGAGATAGGACAGATACGCAGTATTTT. This chain connects TRBV5-4 to TRBJ2-3; TRBD2 aligns across 10 bases. The CDR3 extends over 17 amino acids. Germline values: CDR1 SGHNT, CDR2 YYREEE (reference sequence). V trimming: 1 base; J trimming: 3 bases; junction bases outside the gene matches: 8.

The chain has TRBV6-5 and TRBJ2-7, with a tentative D call TRBD1 (6 bases). CDR3 length: 14 residues. Trimming shortened V by 5 bases and J by 4 bases, and 15 bases separated the two germline ends. Germline CDR1 and CDR2: MNHEY and SVGAGI. Here the CDR3 reads CASSIRLTGYEQYF. The CDR3 DNA sequence: TGTGCCAGCAGTATACGCCTCACAGGGTACGAGCAGTACTTC.